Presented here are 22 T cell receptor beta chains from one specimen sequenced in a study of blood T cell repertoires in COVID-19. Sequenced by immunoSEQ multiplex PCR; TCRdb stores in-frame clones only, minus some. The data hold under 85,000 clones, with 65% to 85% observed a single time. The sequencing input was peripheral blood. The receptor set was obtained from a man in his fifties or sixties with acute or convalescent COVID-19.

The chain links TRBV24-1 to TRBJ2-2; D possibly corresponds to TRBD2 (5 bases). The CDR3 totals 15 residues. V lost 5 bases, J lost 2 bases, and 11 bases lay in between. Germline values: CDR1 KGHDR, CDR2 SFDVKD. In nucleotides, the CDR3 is TGTGCCACCAGTGCCAGCGGAAGAAACACCGGGGAGCTGTTTTTT. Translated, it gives CATSASGRNTGELFF.

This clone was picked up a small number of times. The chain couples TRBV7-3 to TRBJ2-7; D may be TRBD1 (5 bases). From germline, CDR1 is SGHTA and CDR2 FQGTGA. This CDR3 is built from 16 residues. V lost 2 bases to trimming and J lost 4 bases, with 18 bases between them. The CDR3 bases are TGTGCCAGCAGCTTACGCGGACACTCTCAAGGGTACGAGCAGTACTTC. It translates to CASSLRGHSQGYEQYF.

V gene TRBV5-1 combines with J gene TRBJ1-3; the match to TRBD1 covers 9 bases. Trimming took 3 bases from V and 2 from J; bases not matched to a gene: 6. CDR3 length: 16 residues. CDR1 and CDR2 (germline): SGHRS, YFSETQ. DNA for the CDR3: TGCGCCAGCAGCTCTGGACAGGGGACCGCTGGAAACACCATATATTTT. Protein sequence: CASSSGQGTAGNTIYF.

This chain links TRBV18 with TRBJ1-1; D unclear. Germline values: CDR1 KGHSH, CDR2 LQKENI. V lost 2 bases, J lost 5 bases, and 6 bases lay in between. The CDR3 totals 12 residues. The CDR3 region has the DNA TGTGCCAGCTCACCATTACAGACTGAAGCTTTCTTT. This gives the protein CASSPLQTEAFF. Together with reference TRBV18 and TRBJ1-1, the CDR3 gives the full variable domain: NAGVMQNPRHLVRRRGQEARLRCSPMKGHSHVYWYRQLPEEGLKFMVYLQKENIIDESGMPKERFSAEFPKEGPSILRIQQVVRGDSAAYFCASSPLQTEAFFGQGTRLTVV.

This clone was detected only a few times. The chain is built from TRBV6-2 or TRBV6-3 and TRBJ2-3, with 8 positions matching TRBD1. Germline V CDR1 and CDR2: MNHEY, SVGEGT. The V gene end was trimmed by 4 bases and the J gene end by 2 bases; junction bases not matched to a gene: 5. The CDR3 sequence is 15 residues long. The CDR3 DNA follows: TGTGCCAGCAGTTGGGACAGGCGGGTCACAGATACGCAGTATTTT. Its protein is CASSWDRRVTDTQYF.

CDR3 sequence: CAISEGTALYGYTF. The CDR3 nucleotides are TGTGCCATCAGTGAAGGGACAGCCTTGTATGGCTACACCTTC. V is TRBV10-3 and J is TRBJ1-2; 7 nucleotides align to TRBD1. V dropped 3 bases and J dropped 5; count of bases not matched to a gene: 6. In germline, CDR1 is ENHRY, CDR2 SYGVKD. This CDR3 region has 14 residues.

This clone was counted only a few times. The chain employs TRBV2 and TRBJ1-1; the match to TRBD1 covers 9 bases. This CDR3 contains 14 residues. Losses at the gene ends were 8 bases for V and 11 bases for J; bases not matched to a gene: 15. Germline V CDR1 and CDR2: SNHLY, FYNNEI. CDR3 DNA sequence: TGTGCCAGCTCCGCGTCCGGGACAGGGAATGGGGCTTTCTTT. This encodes CASSASGTGNGAFF.

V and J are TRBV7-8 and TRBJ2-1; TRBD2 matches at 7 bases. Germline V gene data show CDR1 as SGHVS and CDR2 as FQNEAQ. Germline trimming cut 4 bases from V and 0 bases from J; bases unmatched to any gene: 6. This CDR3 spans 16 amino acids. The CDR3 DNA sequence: TGTGCCAGCAGCTCCTTGGGGGGGAGCTCCTACAATGAGCAGTTCTTC. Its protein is CASSSLGGSSYNEQFF.

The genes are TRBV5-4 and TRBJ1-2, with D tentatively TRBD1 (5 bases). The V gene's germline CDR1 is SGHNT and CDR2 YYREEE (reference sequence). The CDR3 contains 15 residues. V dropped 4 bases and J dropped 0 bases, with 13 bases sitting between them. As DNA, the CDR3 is TGTGCCAGCAGCACTGGACATAAAGCTAACTATGGCTACACCTTC. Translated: CASSTGHKANYGYTF.

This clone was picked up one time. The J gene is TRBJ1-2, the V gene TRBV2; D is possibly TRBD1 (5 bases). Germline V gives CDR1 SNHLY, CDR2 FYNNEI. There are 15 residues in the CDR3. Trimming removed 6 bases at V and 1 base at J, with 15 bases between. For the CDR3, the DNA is TGTGCCAGCAGCCCCACGCCGACAGTTAACTATGGCTACACCTTC. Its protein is CASSPTPTVNYGYTF.

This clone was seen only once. CDR3 nucleotide sequence: TGTGCCAGCAGCGTAGGACAGGGGCAAACCTACGAGCAGTACTTC. This translates into CASSVGQGQTYEQYF. The V call is TRBV9, the J call TRBJ2-7; 8 nucleotides agree with TRBD1. The CDR3 contains 15 residues. The V segment lost 0 bases and the J segment 2 bases; nucleotides outside the gene matches: 4. Germline CDR1 SGDLS, CDR2 YYNGEE.

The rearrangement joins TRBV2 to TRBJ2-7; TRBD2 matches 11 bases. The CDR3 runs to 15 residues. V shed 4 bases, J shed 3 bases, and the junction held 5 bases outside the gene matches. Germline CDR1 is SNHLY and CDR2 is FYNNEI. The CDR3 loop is CASSGGLAGYYEQYF. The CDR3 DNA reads TGTGCCAGCAGTGGCGGACTAGCGGGTTACTACGAGCAGTACTTC.

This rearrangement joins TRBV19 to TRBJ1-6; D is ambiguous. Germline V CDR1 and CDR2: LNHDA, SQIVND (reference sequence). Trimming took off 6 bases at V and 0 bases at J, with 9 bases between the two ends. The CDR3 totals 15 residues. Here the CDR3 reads CASRDTNSYNSPLHF. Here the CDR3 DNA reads TGTGCCAGTAGAGACACCAACTCCTATAATTCACCCCTCCACTTT.

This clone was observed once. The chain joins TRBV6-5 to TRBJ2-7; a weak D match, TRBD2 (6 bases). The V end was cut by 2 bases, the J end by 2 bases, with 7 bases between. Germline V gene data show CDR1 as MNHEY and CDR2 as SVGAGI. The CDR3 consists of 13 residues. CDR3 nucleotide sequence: TGTGCCAGCAGTTACGGGGGGACCTACGAGCAGTACTTC. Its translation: CASSYGGTYEQYF.

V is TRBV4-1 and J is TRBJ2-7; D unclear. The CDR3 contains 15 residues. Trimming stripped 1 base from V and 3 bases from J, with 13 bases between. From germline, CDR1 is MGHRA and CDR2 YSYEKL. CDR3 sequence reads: CASSQVNSNNYEQYF. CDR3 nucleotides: TGCGCCAGCAGCCAAGTAAACAGCAACAACTACGAGCAGTACTTC.

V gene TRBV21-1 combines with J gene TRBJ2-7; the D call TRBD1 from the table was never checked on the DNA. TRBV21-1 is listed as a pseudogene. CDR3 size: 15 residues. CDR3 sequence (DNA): TGTGCCAGCAGCAAAAGGACCGGGACAGCCTACGAGCAGTACTTC. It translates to CASSKRTGTAYEQYF.

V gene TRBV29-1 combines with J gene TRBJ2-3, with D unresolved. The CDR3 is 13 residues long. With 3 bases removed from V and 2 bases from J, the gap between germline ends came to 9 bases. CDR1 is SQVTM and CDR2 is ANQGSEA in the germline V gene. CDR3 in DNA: TGCAGCGTTGACCAGGCCTACACAGATACGCAGTATTTT. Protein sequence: CSVDQAYTDTQYF.

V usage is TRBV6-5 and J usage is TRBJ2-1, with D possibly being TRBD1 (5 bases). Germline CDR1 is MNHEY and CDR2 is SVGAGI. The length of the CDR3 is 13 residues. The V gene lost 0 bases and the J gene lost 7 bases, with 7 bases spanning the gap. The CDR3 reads CASSYSGRNEQFF. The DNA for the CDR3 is TGTGCCAGCAGTTACTCGGGGCGGAATGAGCAGTTCTTC.

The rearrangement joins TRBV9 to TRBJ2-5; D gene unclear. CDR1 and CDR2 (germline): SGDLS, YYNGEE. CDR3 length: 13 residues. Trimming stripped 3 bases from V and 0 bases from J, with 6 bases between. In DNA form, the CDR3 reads TGTGCCAGCAGCGCAGACAACCAAGAGACCCAGTACTTC. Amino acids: CASSADNQETQYF.

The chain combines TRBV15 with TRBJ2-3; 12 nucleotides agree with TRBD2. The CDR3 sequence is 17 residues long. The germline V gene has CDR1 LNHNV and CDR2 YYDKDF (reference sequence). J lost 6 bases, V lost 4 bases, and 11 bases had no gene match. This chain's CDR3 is CATSTPPGLAGYDTQYF. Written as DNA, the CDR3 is TGTGCCACCAGCACCCCCCCTGGACTAGCGGGATACGATACGCAGTATTTT.

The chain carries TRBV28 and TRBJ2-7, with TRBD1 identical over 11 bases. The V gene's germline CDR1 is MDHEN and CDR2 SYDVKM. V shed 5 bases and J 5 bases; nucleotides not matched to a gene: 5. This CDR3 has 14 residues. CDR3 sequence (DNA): TGTGCCAGCAGTCTGGACAGGGGGCCCGACGAGCAGTACTTC. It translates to CASSLDRGPDEQYF.

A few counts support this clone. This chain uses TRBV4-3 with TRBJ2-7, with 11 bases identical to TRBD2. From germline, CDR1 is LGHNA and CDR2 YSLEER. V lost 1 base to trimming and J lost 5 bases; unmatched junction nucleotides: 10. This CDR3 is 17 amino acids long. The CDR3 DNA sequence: TGCGCCAGCAGCCAAGGGATAGCCGGGACTAGCGGAGACGAGCAGTACTTC. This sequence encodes CASSQGIAGTSGDEQYF.